The rows below give T cell receptor beta chains drawn from one sample of a study of shared clonotypes between healthy human individuals. Method: immunoSEQ multiplex PCR; TCRdb's copy keeps in-frame clones and lacks some. The data show some 2.1 million clones, 85% to 95% seen once. Sequencing was performed on naive CD8+ T cells from PBMCs. The origin of the receptors is a man between 18 and 29 years old in good health. Some clones in this sample may be carry-over from other donors' samples. Both conserved end residues are part of each CDR3. The D gene is left open where the match is weak. Not all rows give a size; the values are once, few, many and, for expanded clones, a class.

clone_size j_call v_call d_call cdr3_aa cdr3_nt
- TRBJ1-1 TRBV9 - CASSVSHHRVNTEAFF TGTGCCAGCAGCGTATCTCATCACAGGGTGAACACTGAAGCTTTCTTT
few TRBJ1-1 TRBV30 TRBD1 CAWSVLPPGTGMNTEAFF TGTGCCTGGAGTGTACTCCCCCCTGGGACAGGGATGAACACTGAAGCTTTCTTT
once TRBJ1-1 TRBV19 TRBD1 CASNEGAANTEAFF TGTGCCAGTAATGAGGGGGCGGCGAACACTGAAGCTTTCTTT
once TRBJ2-7 TRBV7-6 TRBD1 CASSLGRIGQGEQYF TGTGCCAGCAGCTTAGGTAGGATCGGACAGGGCGAGCAGTACTTC
- TRBJ1-1 TRBV28 - CASSPDPSALENTEAFF TGTGCCAGCAGCCCCGATCCCTCAGCTTTGGAGAACACTGAAGCTTTCTTT
- TRBJ2-7 TRBV14 TRBD2 CASSQDGARGTYEQYF TGTGCCAGCAGCCAAGATGGGGCGCGGGGGACCTACGAGCAGTACTTC
- TRBJ2-7 TRBV5-6 - CASSLGAGAYEQYF TGTGCCAGCAGCTTGGGTGCAGGAGCGTACGAGCAGTACTTC
- TRBJ2-7 TRBV15 TRBD1 CATSRGWGQGEDEQYF TGTGCCACCAGCAGAGGATGGGGACAGGGGGAAGACGAGCAGTACTTC
- TRBJ1-2 TRBV5-6 - CASSLGVTYGYTF TGTGCCAGCAGCTTAGGAGTTACGTATGGCTACACCTTC
once TRBJ2-1 TRBV9 - CASTDSTRGNEQFF TGTGCCAGCACCGACTCGACTAGGGGCAATGAGCAGTTCTTC
- TRBJ2-7 TRBV27 - CASGPSSYEQYF TGTGCCAGCGGCCCGAGCTCCTACGAGCAGTACTTC
- TRBJ1-6 TRBV5-6 - CASSLAPGGNSPLHF TGTGCCAGCAGCTTGGCGCCCGGGGGAAATTCACCCCTCCACTTT
- TRBJ1-1 TRBV27 - CASSFIRADEAFF TGTGCCAGCAGTTTCATCCGGGCAGATGAAGCTTTCTTT
- TRBJ2-2 TRBV11-2 - CASRDVGTGELFF TGTGCCAGCAGGGACGTCGGCACCGGGGAGCTGTTTTTT
once TRBJ2-2 TRBV10-3 - CAIKQSNTGELFF TGTGCCATCAAACAATCGAACACCGGGGAGCTGTTTTTT
- TRBJ2-1 TRBV28 - CASSLDRSAYNEQFF TGTGCCAGCAGTTTGGACCGTTCGGCCTACAATGAGCAGTTCTTC
- TRBJ2-2 TRBV5-1 - CASSPEGAKTVGELFF TGCGCCAGCAGCCCCGAGGGAGCAAAGACGGTCGGGGAGCTGTTTTTT
- TRBJ1-2 TRBV6-6 - CASSYSRDNYGYTF TGTGCCAGCAGTTACTCGAGGGATAACTATGGCTACACCTTC
- TRBJ2-3 TRBV7-9 TRBD2 CASSSTSGTDTQYF TGTGCCAGCAGCTCGACTAGCGGCACAGATACGCAGTATTTT
- TRBJ2-7 TRBV7-7 - CASSLVLGSAEQYF TGTGCCAGCAGCTTAGTCCTAGGGTCAGCCGAGCAGTACTTC
- TRBJ1-5 TRBV9 - CASSPGSNQPQHF TGTGCCAGCAGTCCGGGATCCAATCAGCCCCAGCATTTT
- TRBJ2-7 TRBV7-6 - CASSPQGNIPYEQYF TGTGCCAGCAGTCCCCAGGGGAATATCCCCTACGAGCAGTACTTC
once TRBJ2-7 TRBV10-1 TRBD1 CASSGGQGAKNEQYF TGCGCCAGCAGTGGAGGGCAGGGGGCTAAAAACGAGCAGTACTTC
few TRBJ1-1 TRBV19 - CASSVGGTEAFF TGTGCCAGTAGTGTCGGGGGAACTGAAGCTTTCTTT
- TRBJ2-3 TRBV10-3 TRBD1 CAISEDRERADTQYF TGTGCCATCAGTGAAGACAGGGAGAGGGCAGATACGCAGTATTTT
once TRBJ2-7 TRBV6-1 TRBD2 CASSEEKRGRPFKYEQYF TGTGCCAGCAGTGAAGAGAAGCGCGGGAGACCCTTTAAATACGAGCAGTACTTC
- TRBJ1-4 TRBV7-9 TRBD1 CASSAPDRGLQEKLFF TGTGCCAGCAGCGCCCCGGACAGGGGTTTGCAGGAAAAACTGTTTTTT
- TRBJ2-7 TRBV5-1 - CASSLGASGALGGYEQYF TGCGCCAGCAGCTTGGGGGCTAGCGGAGCGTTAGGGGGCTACGAGCAGTACTTC
- TRBJ2-7 TRBV27 TRBD1 CASSLSAGTGNYEQYF TGTGCCAGCAGTTTAAGCGCCGGGACAGGTAACTACGAGCAGTACTTC
- TRBJ1-2 TRBV28 - CASSSIGGLRYGYTF TGTGCCAGCAGTTCAATTGGGGGGTTGAGGTATGGCTACACCTTC
- TRBJ2-2 TRBV27 - CASRNELNTGELFF TGTGCCAGCAGGAACGAGTTGAACACCGGGGAGCTGTTTTTT
- TRBJ2-7 TRBV28 - CATNKRGGASYEQYF TGTGCCACCAACAAACGGGGCGGTGCATCCTACGAGCAGTACTTC
- TRBJ2-7 TRBV11-2 TRBD1 CASSDRDSSYEQYF TGTGCCAGCAGCGACCGGGACAGCTCCTACGAGCAGTACTTC
- TRBJ2-1 TRBV27 - CASSLEQGVLNEQFF TGTGCCAGCAGTTTGGAACAGGGTGTTTTGAATGAGCAGTTCTTC
- TRBJ2-1 TRBV27 - CASSLSGAGYNEQFF TGTGCCAGCAGTTTATCTGGGGCCGGCTACAATGAGCAGTTCTTC
once TRBJ2-7 TRBV6-1 - CASSRYEQYF TGTGCCAGCAGCAGGTACGAGCAGTACTTC
- TRBJ1-1 TRBV7-8 TRBD1 CASSLQGGPRMNTEAFF TGTGCCAGCAGCTTACAGGGGGGTCCTAGGATGAACACTGAAGCTTTCTTT
- TRBJ2-5 TRBV6-1 TRBD2 CASSVDGEGYQETQYF TGTGCCAGCAGTGTCGATGGGGAGGGTTACCAAGAGACCCAGTACTTC
- TRBJ1-2 TRBV7-9 - CASSLDGGFYGYTF TGTGCCAGCAGCCTAGACGGGGGTTTCTATGGCTACACCTTC
- TRBJ1-1 TRBV28 - CASSLGGYDTEAFF TGTGCCAGCAGTTTGGGGGGGTATGACACTGAAGCTTTCTTT
- TRBJ2-7 TRBV4-1 - CASSPTGSEQYF TGCGCCAGCAGTCCTACAGGGTCCGAGCAGTACTTC
- TRBJ2-1 TRBV11-2 - CASSFRPGNNEQFF TGTGCCAGCAGCTTTCGTCCAGGAAACAATGAGCAGTTCTTC
- TRBJ2-6 TRBV5-6 TRBD1 CASSADRVSLGANVLTF TGTGCCAGCAGCGCGGACAGGGTCTCTCTCGGGGCCAACGTCCTGACTTTC
- TRBJ2-2 TRBV10-3 - CAIRRDTGELFF TGTGCCATCAGGAGGGACACCGGGGAGCTGTTTTTT
- TRBJ2-2 TRBV7-2 TRBD2 CASSWEPGLPATGELFF TGTGCCAGCAGCTGGGAACCGGGACTACCCGCCACCGGGGAGCTGTTTTTT
- TRBJ1-5 TRBV27 - CASGQGTIGNQPQHF TGTGCCAGCGGGCAAGGGACGATTGGGAATCAGCCCCAGCATTTT
once TRBJ2-3 TRBV2 - CASRARGTLTDTQYF TGTGCCAGCAGAGCCAGGGGTACCCTCACAGATACGCAGTATTTT
- TRBJ2-3 TRBV19 - CASSIVRVRSPDTQYF TGTGCCAGTAGTATAGTAAGGGTGCGGAGCCCAGATACGCAGTATTTT
- TRBJ1-1 TRBV13 - CASRLGGMNTEAFF TGTGCCAGCAGGTTAGGGGGGATGAACACTGAAGCTTTCTTT
- TRBJ1-2 TRBV6-4 - CVPPGSRWSYGYTF TGTGTCCCCCCCGGCAGCCGATGGAGCTATGGCTACACCTTC
- TRBJ2-5 TRBV29-1 - CSVEVSYRVVETQYF TGCAGCGTTGAAGTCTCCTACAGGGTTGTCGAGACCCAGTACTTC
- TRBJ1-2 TRBV7-8 - CASSLVGDSDYGYTF TGTGCCAGCAGCTTAGTGGGGGATTCAGACTATGGCTACACCTTC
few TRBJ1-5 TRBV15 TRBD1 CATSSAGTGNQPQHF TGTGCCACCAGCAGTGCCGGGACAGGGAATCAGCCCCAGCATTTT
- TRBJ2-7 TRBV4-1 - CASSQSVLGEQYF TGCGCCAGCAGCCAATCGGTCCTCGGCGAGCAGTACTTC
- TRBJ2-5 TRBV9 TRBD2 CASSVGSGRAVETQYF TGTGCCAGCAGCGTAGGTAGCGGGAGGGCCGTCGAGACCCAGTACTTC